The TCR beta chain described here comes from a study of radiotherapy plus CTLA-4 blockade in lung cancer. Background on the study: Among patients, approximately 17% showed objective responses, and around 30% had disease control.

Clones were read by immunoSEQ multiplex PCR, and TCRdb kept only the in-frame ones, dropping some. The sample gives approximately 110,000 clones, 81% of which show up once; 2.5% to 3.5% is in the top ten. Those patients who had chemo-refractory metastatic non-small-cell lung cancer were given focal radiation along with CTLA-4 blockade through ipilimumab. The TCR comes from a human donor with non-small cell lung cancer that progressed on radiotherapy plus ipilimumab. Some clones in this sample may be carry-over from other donors' samples. The sequencing here drew on peripheral blood, taken from a patient treated with radiotherapy plus ipilimumab.

CDR3 sequence reads: CASGQQETQYF. The CDR3 DNA reads as TGCGCCAGCGGACAGCAAGAGACCCAGTACTTC. This chain joins TRBV5-1 and TRBJ2-5; tentative D call: TRBD1 (6 bases). Trimming removed 7 bases from V and 2 bases from J, with 6 bases in between. Germline assignment: CDR1 SGHRS and CDR2 YFSETQ. The CDR3 is 11 amino acids. Supplemented by reference TRBV5-1 and TRBJ2-5, the full variable domain reads KAGVTQTPRYLIKTRGQQVTLSCSPISGHRSVSWYQQTPGQGLQFLFEYFSETQRNKGNFPGRFSGRQFSNSRSEMNVSTLELGDSALYLCASGQQETQYFGPGTRLLVL.